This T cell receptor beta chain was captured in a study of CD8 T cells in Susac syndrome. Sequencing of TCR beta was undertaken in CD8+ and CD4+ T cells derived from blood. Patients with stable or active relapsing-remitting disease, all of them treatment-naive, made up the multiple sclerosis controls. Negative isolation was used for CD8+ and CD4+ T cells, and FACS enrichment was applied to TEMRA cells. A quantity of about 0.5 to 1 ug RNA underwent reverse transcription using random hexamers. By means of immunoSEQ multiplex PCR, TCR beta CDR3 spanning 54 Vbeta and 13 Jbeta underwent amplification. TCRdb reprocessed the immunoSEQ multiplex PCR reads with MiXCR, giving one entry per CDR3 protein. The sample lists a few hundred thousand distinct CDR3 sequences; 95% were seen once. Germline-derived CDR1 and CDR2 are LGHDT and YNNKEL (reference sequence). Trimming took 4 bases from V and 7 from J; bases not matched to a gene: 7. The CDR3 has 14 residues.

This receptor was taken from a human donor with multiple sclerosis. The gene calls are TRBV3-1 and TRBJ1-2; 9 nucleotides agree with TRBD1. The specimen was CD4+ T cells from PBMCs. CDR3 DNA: TGTGCCAGCAGCCGACTCGGGACAGGGTCTGGCTACACCTTC. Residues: CASSRLGTGSGYTF.